Presented here are 18 T cell receptor beta chains from one specimen sequenced in a study of CXCR3-negative and CXCR3-positive naive CD8 T cells. cDNA libraries for TRB were generated by 5' RACE incorporating UMI labels. TCRdb reanalyzed the 5' RACE reads and collapses them to one entry per CDR3 protein, without DNA. This sample's table reports fewer than 95,000 distinct CDR3 sequences. The sample consisted of naive CXCR3- CD8+ T cells from blood. The subset was: CD45RO-CCR7+CD27+CD95- naive CD8+ T cells lacking CXCR3 (TNR3-). The source is a human donor in good health. Some clones in this sample may be carry-over from other donors' samples.

The chain links TRBV7-2 to TRBJ2-5; absent DNA, TCRdb's TRBD2 call cannot be checked. Germline V gives CDR1 SGHTA, CDR2 FQGNSA. This CDR3 has 16 amino acids. The CDR3 sequence: CASSFISGPTAETQYF.

CDR3: CAIKTGNEQYF. The genes are TRBV10-3 and TRBJ2-7; TCRdb's assignment of TRBD1 cannot be checked, as there is no DNA. The CDR3 length is 11 residues. Germline V CDR1 and CDR2: ENHRY, SYGVKD.

The chain combines TRBV5-5 with TRBJ1-4; TCRdb designates TRBD1, a call that cannot be tested without DNA. The CDR3 runs 20 residues. CDR1 is SGHKS and CDR2 is YYEKEE in the germline V gene (reference sequence). CDR3 sequence: CASSLLTRTGAAVIDEKLFF.

The chain employs TRBV7-2 and TRBJ1-1. In germline, CDR1 is SGHTA, CDR2 FQGNSA. The CDR3 sequence is 13 residues long. The CDR3 is CASSLEVGTEAFF.

The chain has TRBV15 and TRBJ2-3; without DNA, the TCRdb call of TRBD2 cannot be checked. The CDR3 consists of 14 residues. Germline V gene data show CDR1 as LNHNV and CDR2 as YYDKDF (reference sequence). The CDR3 loop reads CATALAASTDTQYF.

This chain joins TRBV29-1 and TRBJ2-3; TCRdb picks TRBD2, but there is no DNA to check that call. The CDR3 is 15 residues long. The germline gives CDR1 SQVTM, CDR2 ANQGSEA. CDR3 amino acids: CSAETLAGVGDTQYF.

The V gene is TRBV12-3 or TRBV12-4, the J gene TRBJ1-5; the TCRdb call, TRBD1, lacks DNA for checking. This CDR3 contains 12 residues. CDR3 sequence reads: CASSAGVQPQHF.

This sequence joins TRBV5-5 and TRBJ2-3; the D call of TRBD2 rests on TCRdb alone, since no DNA is present to check it. Per germline, CDR1 SGHKS and CDR2 YYEKEE (reference sequence). The length of the CDR3 is 13 residues. CDR3 region: CASSTSPGDTQYF.

The rearrangement uses TRBV18 and TRBJ2-7; TCRdb outputs TRBD2, but without DNA this stays unchecked. This CDR3 spans 15 amino acids. The germline CDR1 and CDR2 sequences are KGHSH and LQKENI. The chain's CDR3 is CASSPLAGEPYEQYF. Looking up the rest from reference TRBV18 and TRBJ2-7 gives the full variable domain: NAGVMQNPRHLVRRRGQEARLRCSPMKGHSHVYWYRQLPEEGLKFMVYLQKENIIDESGMPKERFSAEFPKEGPSILRIQQVVRGDSAAYFCASSPLAGEPYEQYFGPGTRLTVT.

The V and J genes are TRBV14 and TRBJ2-7. Germline CDR1 reads SGHDN; CDR2 reads FVKESK. There are 14 residues in the CDR3. CDR3 residues: CASSQKGSSYEQYF.

The V gene is TRBV7-6, the J gene TRBJ2-5; TCRdb names TRBD1, which stays unverified in the absence of DNA. The CDR3 consists of 16 residues. Germline CDR1 reads SGHVS; CDR2 reads FNYEAQ. CDR3 in amino acids: CASSLDLSVSGETQYF.

This chain links TRBV5-6 with TRBJ1-1; TCRdb outputs TRBD1, but without DNA this stays unchecked. Germline CDR1 reads SGHDT; CDR2 reads YYEEEE. This CDR3 comprises 15 residues. The CDR3 sequence is CASSDETGLDTEAFF. Full variable domain (outside the CDR3, taken from reference TRBV5-6 and TRBJ1-1): DAGVTQSPTHLIKTRGQQVTLRCSPKSGHDTVSWYQQALGQGPQFIFQYYEEEERQRGNFPDRFSGHQFPNYSSELNVNALLLGDSALYLCASSDETGLDTEAFFGQGTRLTVV.

This chain joins TRBV29-1 and TRBJ2-5; absent DNA, TCRdb's TRBD1 call cannot be checked. CDR3 length: 13 residues. Germline V CDR1 and CDR2: SQVTM, ANQGSEA. The CDR3: CSVVQGVGETQYF. Supplemented by reference TRBV29-1 and TRBJ2-5, the full variable domain reads SAVISQKPSRDICQRGTSLTIQCQVDSQVTMMFWYRQQPGQSLTLIATANQGSEATYESGFVIDKFPISRPNLTFSTLTVSNMSPEDSSIYLCSVVQGVGETQYFGPGTRLLVL.

The chain recombines TRBV12-3 or TRBV12-4 with TRBJ2-7; the TCRdb call, TRBD1, lacks DNA for checking. This CDR3 has 14 amino acids. CDR3: CASSSATLGYEQYF.

The CDR3 protein is CSVDVTGGGYTF. The genes are TRBV29-1 and TRBJ1-2; the D call of TRBD1 rests on TCRdb alone, since no DNA is present to check it. CDR3 length: 12 residues. Germline V CDR1 and CDR2: SQVTM, ANQGSEA.

This rearrangement joins TRBV29-1 to TRBJ2-7. Germline values: CDR1 SQVTM, CDR2 ANQGSEA. This CDR3 has 14 residues. The CDR3: CSVEVQSPSYEQYF.

The CDR3 protein is CASTSAPEAFF. The V gene is TRBV6-2 or TRBV6-3, the J gene TRBJ1-1. This CDR3 region has 11 residues. Germline CDR1 and CDR2: MNHEY and SVGEGT.

The CDR3 is CASGDHNSYYEQYF. The rearrangement joins TRBV6-1 to TRBJ2-7. This CDR3 is built from 14 residues. Germline lookup yields CDR1 MNHNS and CDR2 SASEGT.